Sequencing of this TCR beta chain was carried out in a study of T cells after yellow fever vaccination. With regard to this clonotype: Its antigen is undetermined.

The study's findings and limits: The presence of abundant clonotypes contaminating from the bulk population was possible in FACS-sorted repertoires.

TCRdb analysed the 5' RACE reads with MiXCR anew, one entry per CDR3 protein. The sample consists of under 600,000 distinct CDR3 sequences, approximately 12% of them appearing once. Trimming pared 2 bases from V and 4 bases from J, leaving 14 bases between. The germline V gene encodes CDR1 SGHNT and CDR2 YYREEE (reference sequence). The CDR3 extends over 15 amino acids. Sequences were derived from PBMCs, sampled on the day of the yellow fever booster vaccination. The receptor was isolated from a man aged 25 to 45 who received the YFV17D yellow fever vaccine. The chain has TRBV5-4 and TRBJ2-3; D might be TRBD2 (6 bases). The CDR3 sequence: CASSFSGRSADTQYF. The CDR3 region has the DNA TGTGCCAGCAGCTTCTCCGGGAGATCGGCAGATACGCAGTATTTT.